This is a list of T cell receptor beta chains from one sample in a study of cytomegalovirus exposure and HLA in healthy donors. Clones were read by immunoSEQ multiplex PCR, and TCRdb kept only the in-frame ones, dropping some. The table includes approximately 150,000 clones, nearly 70% detected once. Sequenced: PBMCs. These receptors were obtained from a young man in good health and CMV-seropositive. Both conserved end residues are part of each CDR3. D genes are given only for firm matches. The size entry is marked missing in some rows and otherwise reads once, few, many or a size class.

j_call d_call cdr3_length clone_size v_call cdr3_nt cdr3_aa
TRBJ2-3 - 14 - TRBV10-3 TGTGCCATCAGTGAGTCTCGGGGGACGGATACGCAGTATTTT CAISESRGTDTQYF
TRBJ1-5 - 14 - TRBV6-6 TGTGCCAGCAGTTACTCGAACAGGCATCAGCCCCAGCATTTT CASSYSNRHQPQHF
TRBJ1-2 - 15 few TRBV25-1 TGTGCCAGCAGTGAATATCAGGGGTCACACTATGGCTACACCTTC CASSEYQGSHYGYTF
TRBJ1-5 TRBD1 16 - TRBV4-1 TGCGCCAGCAGCCTTTACAGGGGGGCCAGCAATCAGCCCCAGCATTTT CASSLYRGASNQPQHF
TRBJ2-5 TRBD1 12 once TRBV2 TGTGCCAGCAATAGGGGGCGGGAGACCCAGTACTTC CASNRGRETQYF
TRBJ2-7 TRBD1 12 - TRBV7-2 TGTGCCAGCAGCTTTGACAGGGGCGAGCAGTACTTC CASSFDRGEQYF
TRBJ2-7 - 18 few TRBV25-1 TGTGCCAGCAGTACAACTAGAACGGGACCCAGGGGGGCCCACGAGCAGTACTTC CASSTTRTGPRGAHEQYF
TRBJ1-5 - 14 - TRBV4-2 TGTGCCAGCAGCCGCCAGGGTGGAGATCAGCCCCAGCATTTT CASSRQGGDQPQHF
TRBJ2-2 TRBD2 14 once TRBV15 TGTGCCACCAGCCTCGCGGGGGGGACCGGGGAGCTGTTTTTT CATSLAGGTGELFF
TRBJ2-4 TRBD1 17 - TRBV5-1 TGCGCCAGCAGCTCGCCGACAGGGAAATCGGCCAAAAACATTCAGTACTTC CASSSPTGKSAKNIQYF
TRBJ2-5 TRBD2 14 few TRBV9 TGTGCCAGCAGCGTAGAGGGAGGGCGAGAGACCCAGTACTTC CASSVEGGRETQYF
TRBJ1-4 TRBD1 15 - TRBV9 TGTGCCAGCAGCGTAGCGACAGGGGGGGGTGAAAAACTGTTTTTT CASSVATGGGEKLFF
TRBJ2-2 - 13 - TRBV11-1 TGTGCCAGCAGCCGAGGGTCCACCGGGGAGCTGTTTTTT CASSRGSTGELFF
TRBJ2-1 TRBD1 15 - TRBV27 TGTGCCAGCAATAAACAGGGGGCTACCTACAATGAGCAGTTCTTC CASNKQGATYNEQFF
TRBJ2-7 - 15 - TRBV5-6 TGTGCCAGCAGCTTTCCCGGGACTTACTCCTACGAGCAGTACTTC CASSFPGTYSYEQYF
TRBJ2-1 - 16 few TRBV10-1 TGCGCCAGCAGTGAATCCCCACAGGGCTCCTACAATGAGCAGTTCTTC CASSESPQGSYNEQFF
TRBJ2-2 TRBD1 15 - TRBV10-3 TGTGCCATCAGTAGGGGACAGGGGAACACCGGGGAGCTGTTTTTT CAISRGQGNTGELFF
TRBJ2-7 TRBD2 16 - TRBV9 TGTGCCAGCAGCCTTGGACTAGCGGGAGCCTCCTACGAGCAGTACTTC CASSLGLAGASYEQYF
TRBJ1-1 - 15 - TRBV6-5 TGTGCCAGCAGGGACCGCCCTGCACGGGGGACTGAAGCTTTCTTT CASRDRPARGTEAFF
TRBJ1-6 - 15 - TRBV25-1 TGTGCCAGCAGTGATGCTACGTTATATAATTCACCCCTCCACTTT CASSDATLYNSPLHF
TRBJ2-7 TRBD1 14 few TRBV4-2 TGTGCCAGCAGCTTTGGACAGGGGAGCTACGAGCAGTACTTC CASSFGQGSYEQYF
TRBJ2-1 TRBD1 14 - TRBV6-1 TGTGCCAGCGAAGACAGGGGCCCAGGCAATGAGCAGTTCTTC CASEDRGPGNEQFF
TRBJ2-7 - 15 - TRBV7-9 TGTGCCAGCAGCTTAGAGCGGTCGGCCTCCTACGAGCAGTACTTC CASSLERSASYEQYF
TRBJ2-3 TRBD1 12 - TRBV30 TGTGCCTGGGAACAGGGGTTGGATACGCAGTATTTT CAWEQGLDTQYF
TRBJ2-3 TRBD2 16 - TRBV14 TGTGCCAGCAGCAAACGAATAGCGGGAGATGTAGATACGCAGTATTTT CASSKRIAGDVDTQYF
TRBJ2-1 TRBD2 13 - TRBV6-1 TGTGCCGGCTCCAGGGCGGGGGACAATGAGCAGTTCTTC CAGSRAGDNEQFF
TRBJ2-1 - 13 many TRBV6-1 TGTGCCAGCAGTGAAGGGGTACAGGGTGTTCGGTTCTTC CASSEGVQGVRFF
TRBJ1-2 - 15 few TRBV7-2 TGTGCCAGCAGCTCGCAGAGACAGATCTCCCACGGCTACACCTTC CASSSQRQISHGYTF
TRBJ2-1 - 15 - TRBV5-1 TGCGCCGGCAGCTTGGATGGGCCCGGTCGGAATGAGCAGTTCTTC CAGSLDGPGRNEQFF
TRBJ2-5 - 16 once TRBV18 TGTGCCAGCTCACTGGTCTTACAGGGACGGTTAGAGACCCAGTACTTC CASSLVLQGRLETQYF
TRBJ1-6 - 14 - TRBV11-2 TGTGCCAGCAGCCCAGACAGCAATAATTCACCCCTCCACTTT CASSPDSNNSPLHF
TRBJ2-1 - 11 - TRBV7-9 TGTGCCAGCAGCCTCCACAATGAGCAGTTCTTC CASSLHNEQFF
TRBJ1-3 - 13 - TRBV12-5 TGTGCTAGTGGCCCCGGGGAGGAATACACCATATATTTT CASGPGEEYTIYF
TRBJ2-1 - 16 - TRBV7-9 TGTGCCAGCAGCTTAATGGGCCGCCTTTCCTACAATGAGCAGTTCTTC CASSLMGRLSYNEQFF
TRBJ1-1 - 14 - TRBV7-2 TGTGCCAGCAGCTTAGAAACAGGGTGGTCTGAAGCTTTCTTT CASSLETGWSEAFF